These T cell receptor beta chains were read from a single sample in a study of cytomegalovirus exposure and HLA in healthy donors. Profiling relied on immunoSEQ multiplex PCR, and the TCRdb table lists in-frame clones only, not all of them. Among around 140,000 clones listed, more than 70% were seen once. What was sequenced was PBMCs. These receptors came from a male donor in good health and CMV-seronegative. Each CDR3 is given with its conserved first and last residue. The order of the fields is clone size, V gene, D gene, J gene, CDR3 DNA, CDR3 protein. D genes are given only for firm matches. Clone size is shown for a subset of rows, as once, few, many or a class of expanded clone.

>.|TRBV7-8|TRBD1|TRBJ1-5
TGTGCCAGCAGCCCCAGGGGGACTCAGCCCCAGCATTTT
CASSPRGTQPQHF
>.|TRBV30|.|TRBJ2-7
TGTGCCTGGAGTAGGGGAGGTGGATCTTACGAGCAGTACTTC
CAWSRGGGSYEQYF
>few|TRBV6-1|.|TRBJ1-2
TGTGCCAGCAGTGAAGGGCGGACAGCGTATGGCTACACCTTC
CASSEGRTAYGYTF
>.|TRBV30|.|TRBJ2-5
TGTGCCTGGAGGGAGGCAGGACAAGAGACCCAGTACTTC
CAWREAGQETQYF
>.|TRBV30|TRBD1|TRBJ1-1
TGTGCCGGTTCAGACAGGGCCAGGTATGCTTTCTTT
CAGSDRARYAFF
>.|TRBV5-1|.|TRBJ1-3
TGCGCCAGCAGCTTGGCACCGGGAGACTCTGGAAACACCATATATTTT
CASSLAPGDSGNTIYF
>.|TRBV25-1|.|TRBJ2-7
TGTGCCAGCAGTGAGGGTGACGACTTTTTCTACGAGCAGTACTTC
CASSEGDDFFYEQYF
>few|TRBV5-4|TRBD2|TRBJ2-4
TGTGCCGCCGCGGCGGGGGAGACCAAAAACATTCAGTACTTC
CAAAAGETKNIQYF
>.|TRBV7-2|TRBD1|TRBJ2-5
TGTGCCAGCAGCTTAGCTCAGGGGGCGCGAAAGACCCAGTACTTC
CASSLAQGARKTQYF
>.|TRBV5-1|TRBD1|TRBJ1-2
TGCGCCAGCAGCTTGGCGACAGGGGTTAACTATGGCTACACCTTC
CASSLATGVNYGYTF
>once|TRBV20-1|TRBD1|TRBJ2-2
TGCAGTGCTACGACAGGGGTAGAGCTGTTTTTT
CSATTGVELFF
>many|TRBV6-1|TRBD1|TRBJ1-1
TGTGCCAGCACCCTGACAGGGGGGCCCCTTGAAGCTTTCTTT
CASTLTGGPLEAFF
>few|TRBV7-2|.|TRBJ2-7
TGTGCCAGCAGCAAGCAGGGGAAGGAACACTACGAGCAGTACTTC
CASSKQGKEHYEQYF
>.|TRBV5-1|TRBD1|TRBJ1-2
TGCGCCAGCAGCGCCACAGGGGATGGCTACACCTTC
CASSATGDGYTF
>.|TRBV18|.|TRBJ2-3
TGTGCCAGCTCCCTCCGGGAAACGCAGTATTTT
CASSLRETQYF
>few|TRBV19|.|TRBJ1-2
TGTGCCTCCGGGGAGGGGAGCTATGGCTACACCTTC
CASGEGSYGYTF
>few|TRBV19|.|TRBJ2-5
TGTGCCAGTAGTATGGCCAGGAGGGAGACCCAGTACTTC
CASSMARRETQYF
>.|TRBV14|TRBD2|TRBJ2-2
TGTGCCAGCAGCCCCCCCGGGGGGCGGGGGGGCCCCCACACCGGGGAGCTGTTTTTT
CASSPPGGRGGPHTGELFF
>.|TRBV11-3|.|TRBJ2-1
TGTGCCAGCAGCGAGATACAGGGCTTCGATGAGCAGTTCTTC
CASSEIQGFDEQFF
>.|TRBV30|.|TRBJ2-1
TGTGCCTGGAGTGTAGGGCAGGGGTCCTACAATGAGCAGTTCTTC
CAWSVGQGSYNEQFF
>.|TRBV7-2|.|TRBJ2-1
TGTGCCAGCAGCTCCGAAAGTCGGGGATACAATGAGCAGTTCTTC
CASSSESRGYNEQFF
>once|TRBV5-8|.|TRBJ1-1
TGTGCCACCACCCCTCCCTCCTCAGTGAACACTGAAGCTTTCTTT
CATTPPSSVNTEAFF
>.|TRBV12-5|TRBD1|TRBJ2-5
TGTGCTAGTGGTCCCAGGACAGGGCTAGAGACCCAGTACTTC
CASGPRTGLETQYF
>.|TRBV4-3|TRBD2|TRBJ2-7
TGCGCCAGCAGCCAGGGCGGGGGGGGCTCTAACGAGCAGTACTTC
CASSQGGGGSNEQYF
>.|TRBV5-1|.|TRBJ1-5
TGCGCCAGCAGCTTCGGGAGGGATCAGCCCCAGCATTTT
CASSFGRDQPQHF
>.|TRBV6-5|.|TRBJ2-7
TGTGCCAGCAGTTACTCGATAAAGGGGGATCTCGAGCAGTACTTC
CASSYSIKGDLEQYF
>.|TRBV6-5|.|TRBJ2-3
TGTGCCAGCAGTTACTCTTCTACCACTAGCACAGATACGCAGTATTTT
CASSYSSTTSTDTQYF
>once|TRBV30|.|TRBJ2-2
TGTGCCTGGAGCGAGGTCGCCGGGGAGCTGTTTTTT
CAWSEVAGELFF
>few|TRBV7-2|TRBD1|TRBJ2-5
TGTGCCAGCAGCCGTACAGGGGGCAAGCGGGAGACCCAGTACTTC
CASSRTGGKRETQYF
>.|TRBV5-4|.|TRBJ2-7
TGTGCCAGCAGCCACAGCAGGGAGCAGTACTTC
CASSHSREQYF
>once|TRBV6-6|TRBD1|TRBJ2-2
TGTGCCAGCAGCTGGGGACAGGGGCACGGGGAGCTGTTTTTT
CASSWGQGHGELFF
>once|TRBV5-4|TRBD1|TRBJ2-7
TGTGCCAGCAGCTCCCGGGACAGGGGTTACGAGCAGTACTTC
CASSSRDRGYEQYF
>.|TRBV19|.|TRBJ2-1
TGTGCCAGTAGTACGGGCAGACCCCAGGTGGGGCGGCAGTTCTTC
CASSTGRPQVGRQFF
>few|TRBV5-6|TRBD1|TRBJ1-4
TGTGCCAGCAGCTTGGATCAGGGGGCAACTAATGAAAAACTGTTTTTT
CASSLDQGATNEKLFF
>.|TRBV25-1|TRBD1|TRBJ1-4
TGTGCCAGCAGTGACCCCAGGGGGACTAATGAAAAACTGTTTTTT
CASSDPRGTNEKLFF
>few|TRBV29-1|.|TRBJ2-1
TGCAGCGTCCGCAGGGGATCCTACAATGAGCAGTTCTTC
CSVRRGSYNEQFF
>.|TRBV6-6|TRBD1|TRBJ1-5
TGTGCCAGCAGTTACAACCGGGACAGGGAGGATCAGCCCCAGCATTTT
CASSYNRDREDQPQHF
>.|TRBV7-9|TRBD1|TRBJ1-6
TGTGCCAGCAGCTTAGTACCCGGACAGGGGAATTCACCCCTCCACTTT
CASSLVPGQGNSPLHF
>.|TRBV7-8|TRBD2|TRBJ2-5
TGTGCCAGCAGCCTCCCCCTAGCGGGGGGAAAAGAGACCCAGTACTTC
CASSLPLAGGKETQYF
>.|TRBV7-2|TRBD1|TRBJ2-1
TGTGCCAGCAGTCCGGGACAGCTATACAATGAGCAGTTCTTC
CASSPGQLYNEQFF
>.|TRBV6-5|.|TRBJ1-1
TGTGCCAGCAGTCAAAGCAGGGGAGGGTACACTGAAGCTTTCTTT
CASSQSRGGYTEAFF
>.|TRBV5-1|TRBD2|TRBJ2-4
TGCGCCAGCAGCGACGGACTCGGGACTAGCGGGGGTCTAGCCAAAAACATTCAGTACTTC
CASSDGLGTSGGLAKNIQYF
>.|TRBV4-1|.|TRBJ1-2
TGCGCCAGCAGCCAAGAAAGGGGGTTGGCCTATGGCTACACCTTC
CASSQERGLAYGYTF
>.|TRBV11-2|TRBD1|TRBJ2-7
TGTGCCAGCAGCTTAGGACAGGGGGCTTACGAGCAGTACTTC
CASSLGQGAYEQYF
>.|TRBV4-3|.|TRBJ1-2
TGCGCCAGCAGCCAAGATGGAGGGCTCTGGTATGGCTACACCTTC
CASSQDGGLWYGYTF
>.|TRBV2|TRBD1|TRBJ1-2
TGTGCCAGCAGCCGAGACAGGGGGCTATTTGACTATGGCTACACCTTC
CASSRDRGLFDYGYTF
>.|TRBV6-5|TRBD1|TRBJ2-7
TGTGCCAGCAGCGGGGGACAGGGAAGTTTTAGCGAGCAGTACTTC
CASSGGQGSFSEQYF
>.|TRBV2|TRBD1|TRBJ2-2
TGTGCCAGCAGTGGGCGGACAGGGGCCGGGGAGCTGTTTTTT
CASSGRTGAGELFF
>.|TRBV11-2|.|TRBJ1-4
TGTGCCAGCAGCTTGGTTCGGAATGAAAAACTGTTTTTT
CASSLVRNEKLFF
>.|TRBV7-6|TRBD1|TRBJ1-2
TGTGCCAGCAGCTTTCCCGGACAGGAGACCTATGGCTACACCTTC
CASSFPGQETYGYTF
>.|TRBV5-4|TRBD1|TRBJ1-6
TGTGCCAGCAGTTTGGACAGGGCTTATTCACCCCTCCACTTT
CASSLDRAYSPLHF